Described below is a single T cell receptor (beta chain) sequence and its context. Its antigen is currently unknown. The data derive from a study of T cell responses to AZD1222 COVID-19 vaccine. Regarding the study as a whole: Baseline testing showed seropositivity in only a handful of AZD1222 recipients. Most donors were white British, females outnumbered males, and clonal diversity was possibly underestimated.

Sequencing used immunoSEQ multiplex PCR; TCRdb keeps in-frame clones, though not all of them. The table shows some 49,000 clones, with around 90% occurring only once. Trimming cost V 5 bases and J 0 bases; bases outside gene matches: 8. The CDR3 is made up of 18 amino acids. Germline V gene data show CDR1 as MNHEY and CDR2 as SVGEGT. The input for sequencing was peripheral blood, taken 28 days after the second AZD1222 dose. This receptor was obtained from an adult who received the AZD1222 COVID-19 vaccine. The genes are TRBV6-2 or TRBV6-3 and TRBJ2-1; TRBD2 matches at 12 bases. The CDR3 spells CASSQTSGRLSSYNEQFF. As DNA, the CDR3 is TGTGCCAGCAGTCAGACTAGCGGGAGACTCAGCTCCTACAATGAGCAGTTCTTC.